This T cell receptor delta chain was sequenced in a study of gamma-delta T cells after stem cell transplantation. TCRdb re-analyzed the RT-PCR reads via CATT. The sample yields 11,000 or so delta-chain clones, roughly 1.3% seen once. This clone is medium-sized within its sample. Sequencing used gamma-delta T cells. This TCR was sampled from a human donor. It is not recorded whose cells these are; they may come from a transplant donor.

CDR3 in DNA: TGTGCCTGTGACGATCTACTGGGGGATACCGATAAACTCATCTTT. Translation gives CACDDLLGDTDKLIF. The rearrangement joins TRDV2 to TRDJ1; 10 bases align to TRDD3. The CDR3 is 15 residues long. V dropped 3 bases and J dropped 2; count of bases not matched to a gene: 5. Germline values: CDR1 GEAIGNYY, CDR2 EKD.